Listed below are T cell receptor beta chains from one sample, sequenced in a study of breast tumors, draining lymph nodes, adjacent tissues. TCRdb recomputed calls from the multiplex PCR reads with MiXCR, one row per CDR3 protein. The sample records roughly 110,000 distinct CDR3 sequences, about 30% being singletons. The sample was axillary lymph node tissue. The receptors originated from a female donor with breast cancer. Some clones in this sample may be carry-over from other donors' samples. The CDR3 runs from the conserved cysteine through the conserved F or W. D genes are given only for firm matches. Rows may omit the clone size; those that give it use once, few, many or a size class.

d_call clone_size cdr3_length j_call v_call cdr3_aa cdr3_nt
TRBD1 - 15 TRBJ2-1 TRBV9 CASSVRTGGYNEPFF TGTGCCAGCAGCGTGAGGACAGGGGGCTACAATGAGCCGTTCTTC
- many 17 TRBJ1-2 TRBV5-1 CASSLGQGPRSNYGYTF TGCGCCAGCAGCTTGGGCCAGGGGCCCCGGTCTAACTATGGCTACACCTTC
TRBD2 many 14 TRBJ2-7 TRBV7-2 CASSLTSGGYEQYF TGTGCCAGCAGCTTGACTAGCGGGGGCTACGAGCAGTACTTC
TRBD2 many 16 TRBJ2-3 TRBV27 CASSPRQGGGTDTQYF TGTGCCAGCAGTCCTCGGCAGGGCGGGGGTACAGATACGCAGTATTTT
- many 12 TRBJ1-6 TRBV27 CASSLGDSPLHF TGTGCCAGCAGTTTGGGGGATTCACCCCTCCACTTT
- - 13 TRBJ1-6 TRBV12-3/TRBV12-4 CASSLKGYSPLHF TGTGCCAGCAGTTTGAAGGGGTATTCACCCCTCCACTTT
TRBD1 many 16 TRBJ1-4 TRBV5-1 CASSLGQGARNEKLFF TGCGCCAGCAGCTTGGGGCAGGGGGCGCGAAATGAAAAACTGTTTTTT
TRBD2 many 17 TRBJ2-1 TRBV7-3 CASSSTGAGGRRDEQFF TGTGCCAGCAGCTCTACGGGCGCGGGGGGGCGAAGGGATGAGCAGTTCTTC
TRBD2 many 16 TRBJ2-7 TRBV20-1 CSASSLSGRSAYEQYF TGCAGTGCATCTTCCCTAAGCGGGAGAAGTGCCTACGAGCAGTACTTC
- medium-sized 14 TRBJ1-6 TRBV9 CASSVVAANSPLHF TGTGCCAGCAGCGTAGTAGCAGCGAATTCACCCCTCCACTTT
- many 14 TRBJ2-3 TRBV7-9 CASSLAAQADTQYF TGTGCCAGCAGCTTAGCTGCCCAGGCAGATACGCAGTATTTT
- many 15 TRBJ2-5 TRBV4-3 CASSQDSARMETQYF TGCGCCAGCAGCCAAGATTCGGCCAGGATGGAGACCCAGTACTTC
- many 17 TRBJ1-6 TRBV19 CASSLKGRRSYNSPLHF TGTGCCAGTAGTCTTAAGGGGAGGCGCTCCTATAATTCACCCCTCCACTTT
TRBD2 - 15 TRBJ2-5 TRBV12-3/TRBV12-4 CASSFFAGGQETQYF TGTGCCAGCAGTTTCTTCGCGGGGGGGCAAGAGACCCAGTACTTC
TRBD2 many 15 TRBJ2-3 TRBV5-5 CASSPTSGGGDTQYF TGTGCCAGCAGCCCTACTAGCGGGGGTGGGGATACGCAGTATTTT
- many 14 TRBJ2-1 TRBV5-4 CASSLRDGRNEQFF TGTGCCAGCAGCCTCCGGGACGGGCGCAATGAGCAGTTCTTC
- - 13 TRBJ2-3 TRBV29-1 CSVEARTTDTQYF TGCAGCGTTGAGGCCAGGACGACAGATACGCAGTATTTT
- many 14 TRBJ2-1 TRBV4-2 CASSQDGSYNEQFF TGTGCCAGCAGCCAAGATGGCTCCTACAATGAGCAGTTCTTC